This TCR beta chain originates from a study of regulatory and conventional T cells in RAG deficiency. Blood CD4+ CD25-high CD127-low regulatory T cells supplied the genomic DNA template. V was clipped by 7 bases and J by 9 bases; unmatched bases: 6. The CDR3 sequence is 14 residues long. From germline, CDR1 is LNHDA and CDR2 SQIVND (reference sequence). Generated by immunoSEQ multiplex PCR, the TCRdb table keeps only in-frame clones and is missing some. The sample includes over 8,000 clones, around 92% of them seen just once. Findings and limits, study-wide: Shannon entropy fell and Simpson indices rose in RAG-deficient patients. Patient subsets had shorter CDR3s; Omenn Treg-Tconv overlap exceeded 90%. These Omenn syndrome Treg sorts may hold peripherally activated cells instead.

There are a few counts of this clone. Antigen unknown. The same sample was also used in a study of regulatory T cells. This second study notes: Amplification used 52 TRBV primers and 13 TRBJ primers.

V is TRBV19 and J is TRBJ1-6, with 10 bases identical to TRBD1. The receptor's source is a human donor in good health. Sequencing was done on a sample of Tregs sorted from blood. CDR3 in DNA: TGTGCCAGTAAGGGACAGGGGATAGGTTCACCCCTCCACTTT. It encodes CASKGQGIGSPLHF.